A selection of T cell receptor beta chains follows, all from one sample in a study of T cells after yellow fever vaccination. TCRdb independently ran MiXCR on the 5' RACE reads; one entry per CDR3 protein. The sample shows about 58,000 distinct CDR3 sequences, approximately 6% of them seen only once. Here the sequenced sample was PBMCs, either bulk or a sorted T-cell subset (CD4+, CD8+, memory, or dextramer-sorted; not recorded which), taken on the day of the yellow fever booster vaccination. These receptors came from a man between 18 and 29 years old who received the YFV17D yellow fever vaccine. Both conserved end residues are trimmed from each CDR3. Each record gives: V gene, clone size, CDR3 length, J gene, CDR3 protein. Expanded clones are given a class, and other clones once, few, many or no size at all.

TRBV2,few,12,TRBJ1-5,ASSEGQGYQPQH
TRBV11-2,few,16,TRBJ2-1,ASSSPRGPSSSYNEQF
TRBV29-1,-,12,TRBJ2-1,SVEQASGLNEQF
TRBV29-1,many,11,TRBJ1-1,SVEETGSTEAF
TRBV4-1,-,15,TRBJ2-3,ASSQTSGVGWEDTQY
TRBV12-3/TRBV12-4,-,12,TRBJ2-5,ASRGGTGEETQY
TRBV20-1,-,18,TRBJ2-1,SARVPPRDRESSSYNEQF
TRBV7-9,few,15,TRBJ2-6,ASSDRGEGRGANVLT
TRBV7-6,many,13,TRBJ2-2,ASTQGTGRTGELF
TRBV19,few,15,TRBJ2-1,ASSIRSGRAYYNEQF
TRBV4-3,many,17,TRBJ2-3,ASSQDQLAGGPSTDTQY
TRBV7-2,many,10,TRBJ1-5,PSSPGPQPQH
TRBV12-3/TRBV12-4,many,12,TRBJ2-7,ASSLRWVSYEQY
TRBV4-1,few,13,TRBJ1-1,ASSQEPGMNTEAF
TRBV7-2,few,14,TRBJ2-1,ASSFSSGGTDNEQF